The TCR beta chain described here comes from a study of response to subunit inactivated influenza vaccine. CDR3 size: 14 residues. V was trimmed by 3 bases and J by 0 bases, leaving 9 bases between them. Germline-derived CDR1 and CDR2 are DFQATT and SNEGSKA (reference sequence). TCRdb passed the RT-PCR reads through MiXCR, listing each CDR3 protein once. The table has 500,000 to 600,000 distinct CDR3 sequences, 16% seen once. This clonotype was seen more than once but under ten times. The gene calls are TRBV20-1 and TRBJ2-4, with D hard to call. Sequenced material: CD4+ T cells sorted from PBMCs, taken less than 25 months after vaccination. The sequence was obtained from a man between 50 and 70 years old who received an inactivated influenza vaccine. This chain's CDR3 is CSASSAAAKNIQYF. Here the CDR3 DNA reads TGCAGTGCTAGTTCGGCAGCAGCCAAAAACATTCAGTACTTC.